One TCR beta chain is described in this entry. Primers used in a second PCR of about 6 to 11 cycles were a sample-barcoded 5' primer and a J-beta primer mix. In TCRdb, the 5' RACE reads were re-called with MiXCR into one record per CDR3 protein. The data contain roughly 730,000 distinct CDR3 sequences, 56% of them singletons. The data were taken from a study of blood T cells in healthy people across ages. Losses at the gene ends were 0 bases for V and 2 bases for J; bases not matched to a gene: 5. The CDR3 runs to 16 residues. Germline V gene lookup returns CDR1 SGHTA and CDR2 FQGNSA. The receptor's source is a man in his forties in good health. Sequencing was performed on blood. This sequence joins TRBV7-2 and TRBJ2-3; 7 bases match TRBD2. The DNA for the CDR3 is TGTGCCAGCAGCTTAGCGAACCTAGCGGCCACAGATACGCAGTATTTT. Residues: CASSLANLAATDTQYF.